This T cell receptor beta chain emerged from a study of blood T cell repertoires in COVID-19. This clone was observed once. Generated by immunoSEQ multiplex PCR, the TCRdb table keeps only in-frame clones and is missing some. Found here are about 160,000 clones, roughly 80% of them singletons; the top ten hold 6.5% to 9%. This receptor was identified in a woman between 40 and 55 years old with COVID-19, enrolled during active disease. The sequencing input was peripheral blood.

The CDR3 coding sequence is TGTGCCAGCAGTTTCGCGGGTACTACTAATGAAAAACTGTTTTTT. It yields the protein CASSFAGTTNEKLFF. The rearrangement joins TRBV28 to TRBJ1-4; D not certain. CDR1 is MDHEN and CDR2 is SYDVKM in the germline V gene. Between the trimmed V and J ends, which lost 3 bases and 2 bases, there was a span of 10 bases. The CDR3 length is 15 residues.